The T cell receptor (beta chain) described here comes from a study of T cell responses to AZD1222 COVID-19 vaccine. Overall study context: Second doses that came at about 4 or about 12 weeks were put together.

Comment on this clone: Its antigen is still unknown.

Study observations and caveats: Clonal diversity was possibly underestimated; the donors were predominantly white British and more often female. Baseline serostatus was positive in only six AZD1222 recipients. Repertoire sampling happened only post peak T cell response.

Only in-frame clones appear in the TCRdb table, and some are missing; sequencing was by immunoSEQ multiplex PCR. The sample lists approximately 130,000 clones; about 93% were seen once. Germline lookup yields CDR1 MGHRA and CDR2 YSYEKL. The CDR3 covers 16 residues. Trimming pared 0 bases from V and 0 bases from J, leaving 9 bases between. This material consisted of peripheral blood, taken on day 0 of AZD1222 vaccination. This receptor was identified in an adult in good health. The chain carries TRBV4-1 and TRBJ1-3; D unclear. The CDR3 bases are TGCGCCAGCAGCCAAGATGGGGAATCCTCTGGAAACACCATATATTTT. It codes for CASSQDGESSGNTIYF.